The next 23 T cell receptor beta chains were all read from a single sample in a study of blood T cell repertoires in COVID-19. Libraries were prepared by immunoSEQ multiplex PCR; TCRdb keeps only in-frame clonotypes and omits some of them. The sample lists 150,000 to 200,000 clones, about 86% seen once, with around 7% in the top ten. Sequencing was performed on peripheral blood. All receptors derive from a man aged 50 to 60 with active or convalescent COVID-19.

The rearrangement links TRBV3-1 (or the pseudogene TRBV3-2) to TRBJ1-2, with 7 bases identical to TRBD1. This CDR3 is 16 amino acids long. V lost 4 bases, J lost 6 bases, and 14 bases stayed unmatched. CDR1 and CDR2 (germline): LGHDT, YNNKEL (reference sequence). In DNA form, the CDR3 reads TGTGCCAGCAGCCCACGCCCCCTGACAGGGTCCCATGGCTACACCTTC. Translated, it gives CASSPRPLTGSHGYTF.

V usage is TRBV10-3 and J usage is TRBJ1-5, with 8 bases fitting TRBD1. This CDR3 has 15 amino acids. The J segment lost 7 bases and the V segment lost 3 bases, leaving 8 bases of the junction unmatched. The germline gives CDR1 ENHRY, CDR2 SYGVKD. The CDR3 is CAISDPDRGRQPQHF. The CDR3 nucleotides are TGTGCCATCAGTGACCCCGACAGGGGCAGGCAGCCCCAGCATTTT.

The chain links TRBV5-1 to TRBJ1-4; 7 nucleotides align to TRBD1. Trimming at V came to 4 bases and at J to 5 bases, leaving 5 bases not matched to a gene. The length of the CDR3 is 14 residues. Germline V lookup: CDR1 SGHRS, CDR2 YFSETQ. CDR3 in amino acids: CASSRTGLNEKLFF. CDR3 nucleotides: TGCGCCAGCAGCCGGACAGGCTTAAATGAAAAACTGTTTTTT.

J is TRBJ1-3 and V is TRBV7-2; 11 nucleotides agree with TRBD1. V was pared by 1 base and J by 2 bases, with 4 bases of the junction left unmatched. The CDR3 covers 17 residues. Germline values: CDR1 SGHTA, CDR2 FQGNSA. The CDR3, as DNA: TGTGCCAGCAGCTTAGTCGGGACAGGGGGGGCTGGAAACACCATATATTTT. Translation: CASSLVGTGGAGNTIYF.

V gene TRBV29-1 combines with J gene TRBJ1-6; 10 positions agree with TRBD1. CDR3 length: 14 amino acids. Germline trimming cut 5 bases from V and 7 bases from J; bases unmatched to any gene: 5. In germline, CDR1 is SQVTM, CDR2 ANQGSEA. In nucleotides, the CDR3 is TGCAGCGTTCGACAGGGGGCTAAGAATTCACCCCTCCACTTT. Translated: CSVRQGAKNSPLHF.

The chain uses TRBV4-2 and TRBJ2-1; 10 bases align to TRBD2. Losses at the gene ends were 6 bases for V and 7 bases for J; bases not matched to a gene: 9. Germline CDR1 is LGHNA and CDR2 is YNFKEQ. The CDR3 length is 15 residues. Here the CDR3 reads CASRYGAGGLNEQFF. CDR3 nucleotides: TGTGCCAGCAGGTATGGAGCGGGGGGGCTAAATGAGCAGTTCTTC.

J is TRBJ2-3 and V is TRBV7-2; 9 bases align to TRBD2. Germline V lookup: CDR1 SGHTA, CDR2 FQGNSA. The CDR3 is 15 residues long. V lost 6 bases to trimming and J lost 2 bases; unmatched junction nucleotides: 6. The CDR3 loop is CASRKSSGATDTQYF. CDR3 coding DNA: TGTGCCAGCAGAAAATCTAGCGGGGCCACAGATACGCAGTATTTT. Drawing the rest from reference TRBV7-2 and TRBJ2-3, the complete variable domain is GAGVSQSPSNKVTEKGKDVELRCDPISGHTALYWYRQSLGQGLEFLIYFQGNSAPDKSGLPSDRFSAERTGGSVSTLTIQRTQQEDSAVYLCASRKSSGATDTQYFGPGTRLTVL.

This clone was counted only a few times. The genes are TRBV30 and TRBJ2-2; D unclear. In germline, CDR1 is GTSNPN, CDR2 SVGIG (reference sequence). With 0 bases removed from V and 2 bases from J, the gap between germline ends came to 10 bases. This CDR3 is built from 15 residues. The CDR3 region is CAWSVFAPNTGELFF. The DNA for the CDR3 is TGTGCCTGGAGTGTGTTTGCGCCAAACACCGGGGAGCTGTTTTTT.

The chain is built from TRBV29-1 and TRBJ1-2; D possibly corresponds to TRBD1 (6 bases). CDR1 and CDR2 (germline): SQVTM, ANQGSEA. The CDR3 contains 13 residues. Trimming pared 3 bases from V and 4 bases from J, leaving 12 bases between. CDR3 in DNA: TGCAGCGTTGAGGGCAGGGGTTCCTATGGCTACACCTTC. Translation: CSVEGRGSYGYTF.

V is TRBV14 and J is TRBJ2-2; D possibly corresponds to TRBD2 (5 bases). Germline values: CDR1 SGHDN, CDR2 FVKESK. The CDR3 is made up of 15 amino acids. The V gene lost 1 base and the J gene lost 6 bases, with 12 bases spanning the gap. This CDR3 is CASSQGRPGAGELFF. CDR3 nucleotides: TGTGCCAGCAGCCAAGGGCGGCCCGGGGCCGGGGAGCTGTTTTTT.

The rearrangement joins TRBV3-1 (or the pseudogene TRBV3-2) to TRBJ2-7; D might be TRBD2 (5 bases). The length of the CDR3 is 14 residues. The V and J ends lost 4 bases and 5 bases respectively, with 15 bases between them. Germline loops: CDR1 LGHDT, CDR2 YNNKEL (reference sequence). CDR3 sequence (DNA): TGTGCCAGCAGCCCAGGCGGACTGTCCAACGAGCAGTACTTC. It translates to CASSPGGLSNEQYF.

The chain employs TRBV5-1 and TRBJ2-5; weak D call: TRBD2 (6 bases). Trimming pared 4 bases from V and 5 bases from J, leaving 18 bases between. The CDR3 is made up of 15 amino acids. Germline V gives CDR1 SGHRS, CDR2 YFSETQ. Written as DNA, the CDR3 is TGCGCCAGCAGCATAAAAAGTGCGGGGTATGAGACCCAGTACTTC. The encoded protein is CASSIKSAGYETQYF.

The rearrangement uses TRBV11-2 and TRBJ1-2; D uncertain. The CDR3 is made up of 13 amino acids. V was clipped by 5 bases and J by 4 bases, with 11 bases between them. CDR1 SGHAT and CDR2 FQNNGV come from the germline V gene. The CDR3 is CASSPSTSYGYTF. In DNA, the CDR3 is TGTGCCAGCAGCCCCTCGACAAGCTATGGCTACACCTTC.

V usage is TRBV11-3 and J usage is TRBJ2-5; weak D call: TRBD1 (5 bases). This CDR3 has 19 residues. Trimming stripped 2 bases from V and 0 bases from J, with 22 bases between. CDR1 SGHNT and CDR2 YENEEA come from the germline V gene. The CDR3 here is CASSLWMLRESDHQETQYF. CDR3 nucleotides: TGTGCCAGCAGCTTATGGATGCTCAGGGAAAGTGATCACCAAGAGACCCAGTACTTC.

J is TRBJ1-4 and V is TRBV5-6; possibly TRBD1 for D (6 bases). V gave up 2 bases and J gave up 0 bases, with 8 bases separating them. The CDR3 runs to 15 residues. CDR1 and CDR2 (germline): SGHDT, YYEEEE. DNA for the CDR3: TGTGCCAGCAGCTTTACAGGGACAACTAATGAAAAACTGTTTTTT. It translates to CASSFTGTTNEKLFF.

The genes are TRBV10-3 and TRBJ2-1, with 7 bases aligning to TRBD2. The CDR3 loop spans 17 amino acids. V shed 0 bases and J 7 bases; nucleotides not matched to a gene: 12. Germline-derived CDR1 and CDR2 are ENHRY and SYGVKD. The CDR3 bases are TGTGCCATCAGTGAGTCGAGACTAGCCACCACGGGTAATGAGCAGTTCTTC. Its translation is CAISESRLATTGNEQFF.

J is TRBJ2-6 and V is TRBV18; possibly TRBD1 for D (5 bases). Deletions cut 6 bases from V and 0 bases from J, with 18 bases between. This CDR3 contains 18 residues. Germline V CDR1 and CDR2: KGHSH, LQKENI. The CDR3 DNA sequence: TGTGCCAGCTCCGTAAGACAGAAACCGCTCTCTGGGGCCAACGTCCTGACTTTC. This codes for CASSVRQKPLSGANVLTF.

This chain uses TRBV4-2 with TRBJ1-5; D is uncertain. Germline loops: CDR1 LGHNA, CDR2 YNFKEQ. This CDR3 spans 16 amino acids. Trimming cost V 0 bases and J 1 base, with 10 bases left between them. The CDR3: CASSQDSGRSNQPQHF. CDR3 DNA sequence: TGTGCCAGCAGCCAAGATTCCGGCAGGAGCAATCAGCCCCAGCATTTT.

The V and J genes are TRBV27 and TRBJ2-1; D may be TRBD2 (5 bases). The germline V and J ends were trimmed by 7 bases and 14 bases, with 24 bases remaining between them. There are 14 residues in the CDR3. Per the germline V gene, CDR1 is MNHEY and CDR2 is SMNVEV (reference sequence). This CDR3 reads CASNKGDGDPWKFF. For the CDR3, the DNA is TGTGCCAGCAATAAGGGAGACGGCGACCCTTGGAAGTTCTTC.

The chain recombines TRBV30 with TRBJ1-6, with 7 bases aligning to TRBD1. The V gene's germline CDR1 is GTSNPN and CDR2 SVGIG (reference sequence). The V and J ends lost 5 bases and 14 bases, in that order; junction bases with no gene match: 12. The CDR3 runs 13 residues. CDR3 in DNA: TGTGCCTGGGCGGGACAGCAAACAAGCGCCCTCCACTTT. Translating gives CAWAGQQTSALHF. Variable domain in full (rest from reference TRBV30 and TRBJ1-6): SQTIHQWPATLVQPVGSPLSLECTVEGTSNPNLYWYRQAAGRGLQLLFYSVGIGQISSEVPQNLSASRPQDRQFILSSKKLLLSDSGFYLCAWAGQQTSALHFGNGTRLTVT.

This clone has just one count. The chain is built from TRBV30 and TRBJ1-2, with TRBD1 identical over 7 bases. The ends lost 0 bases at V and 6 bases at J; junction bases unmatched: 13. CDR3 length: 16 amino acids. The germline gives CDR1 GTSNPN, CDR2 SVGIG (reference sequence). CDR3 sequence: CAWSVWGVGTENGYTF. CDR3 coding DNA: TGTGCCTGGAGTGTATGGGGGGTCGGGACAGAGAATGGCTACACCTTC.

Only one count was recorded for this clone. The chain links TRBV19 to TRBJ1-1; no definite D call. This CDR3 comprises 13 residues. Trimming stripped 1 base from V and 4 bases from J, with 7 bases between. The V gene's germline CDR1 is LNHDA and CDR2 SQIVND (reference sequence). The CDR3 sequence is CASSIGPSTEAFF. The CDR3 DNA sequence: TGTGCCAGTAGTATAGGTCCCAGCACTGAAGCTTTCTTT.

The chain carries TRBV2 and TRBJ1-2, with no clear D. V was pared by 6 bases and J by 1 base, with 9 bases between. There are 13 residues in the CDR3. Germline CDR1 SNHLY, CDR2 FYNNEI. The CDR3 loop reads CASRADINYGYTF. CDR3 DNA sequence: TGTGCCAGCAGGGCGGATATTAACTATGGCTACACCTTC.